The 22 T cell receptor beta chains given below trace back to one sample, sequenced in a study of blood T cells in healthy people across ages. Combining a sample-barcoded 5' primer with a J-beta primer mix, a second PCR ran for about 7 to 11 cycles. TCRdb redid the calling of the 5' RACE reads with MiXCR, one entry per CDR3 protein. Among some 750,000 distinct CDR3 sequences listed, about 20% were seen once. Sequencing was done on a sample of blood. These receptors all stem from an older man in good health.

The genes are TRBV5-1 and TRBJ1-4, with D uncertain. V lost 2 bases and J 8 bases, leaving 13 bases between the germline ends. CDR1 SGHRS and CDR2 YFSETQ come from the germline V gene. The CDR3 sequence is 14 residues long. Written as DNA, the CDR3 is TGCGCCAGCAGCTTACGGCCCGGGAGGGAAAAACTGTTTTTT. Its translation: CASSLRPGREKLFF.

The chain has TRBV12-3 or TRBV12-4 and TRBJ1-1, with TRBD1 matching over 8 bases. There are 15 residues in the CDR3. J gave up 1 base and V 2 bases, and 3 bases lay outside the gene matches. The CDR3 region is CASSLRTGKNTEAFF. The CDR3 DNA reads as TGTGCCAGCAGTTTAAGGACAGGGAAGAACACTGAAGCTTTCTTT.

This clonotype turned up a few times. CDR3 nucleotide sequence: TGTGCCAGCACCTATTTCGGACAGCAAGAGACCCAGTACTTC. This translates into CASTYFGQQETQYF. This chain uses TRBV7-2 with TRBJ2-5, with D perhaps matching TRBD1 (6 bases). CDR1 is SGHTA, CDR2 FQGNSA, per germline. There are 14 residues in the CDR3. V shed 7 bases and J shed 2 bases, with 14 bases lying between them.

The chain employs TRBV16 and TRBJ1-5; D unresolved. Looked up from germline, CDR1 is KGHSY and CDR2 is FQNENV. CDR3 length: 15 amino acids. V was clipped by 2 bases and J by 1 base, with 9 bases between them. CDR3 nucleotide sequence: TGTGCCAGCAGCCAAGGTATGGTGAGCAATCAGCCCCAGCATTTT. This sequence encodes CASSQGMVSNQPQHF.

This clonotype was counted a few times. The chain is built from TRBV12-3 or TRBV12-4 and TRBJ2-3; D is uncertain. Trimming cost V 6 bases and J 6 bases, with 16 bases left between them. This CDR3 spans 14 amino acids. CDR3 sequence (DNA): TGTGCCAGCAGCGCGGACGGAATCGGGGATACGCAGTATTTT. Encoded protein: CASSADGIGDTQYF.

DNA for the CDR3: TGCGCCAGCAGTGTTACTAGCGGGAGCTACTCAGGGACGCAGTATTTT. Encoded protein: CASSVTSGSYSGTQYF. V usage is TRBV10-1 and J usage is TRBJ2-3; 11 bases align to TRBD2. This CDR3 has 16 amino acids. Trimming removed 4 bases from V and 9 bases from J; junction bases left unmatched: 12. The germline gives CDR1 WNHNN, CDR2 SYGVQD (reference sequence).

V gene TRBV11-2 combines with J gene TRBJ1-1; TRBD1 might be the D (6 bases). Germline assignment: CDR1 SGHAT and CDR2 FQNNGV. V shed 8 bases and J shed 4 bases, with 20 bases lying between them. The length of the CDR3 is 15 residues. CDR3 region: CASSLEGGWRTEAFF. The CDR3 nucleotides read TGTGCCAGCTCTCTAGAGGGGGGTTGGCGCACTGAAGCTTTCTTT.

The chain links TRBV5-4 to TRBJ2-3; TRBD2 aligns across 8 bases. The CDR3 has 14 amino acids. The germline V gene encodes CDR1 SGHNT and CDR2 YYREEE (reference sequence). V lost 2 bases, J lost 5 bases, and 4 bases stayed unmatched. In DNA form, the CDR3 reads TGTGCCAGCAGCTTCGGACTAGCCGTAGATACGCAGTATTTT. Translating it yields CASSFGLAVDTQYF.

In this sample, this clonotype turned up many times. CDR3 loop: CSVAGTEPYTDTQYF. CDR3 sequence (DNA): TGCAGCGTAGCCGGGACCGAGCCGTACACAGATACGCAGTATTTT. The chain recombines TRBV29-1 with TRBJ2-3, with D tentatively TRBD1 or TRBD2 (5 bases each). With 6 bases removed from V and 2 bases from J, the gap between germline ends came to 18 bases. This CDR3 region has 15 residues. Per germline, CDR1 SQVTM and CDR2 ANQGSEA.

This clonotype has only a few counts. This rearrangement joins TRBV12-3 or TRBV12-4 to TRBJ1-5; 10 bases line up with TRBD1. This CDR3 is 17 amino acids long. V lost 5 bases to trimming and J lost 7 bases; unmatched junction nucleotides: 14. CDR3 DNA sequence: TGTGCCAGCAGTACGAACCCGCGGGACAGGGGTCACCAGCCCCAGCATTTT. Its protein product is CASSTNPRDRGHQPQHF.

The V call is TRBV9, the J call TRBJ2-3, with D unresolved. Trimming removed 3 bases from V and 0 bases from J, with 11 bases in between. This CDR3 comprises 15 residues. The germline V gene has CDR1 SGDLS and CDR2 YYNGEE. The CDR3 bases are TGTGCCAGCAGCGAGAGTGGCGCAAGCACAGATACGCAGTATTTT. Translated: CASSESGASTDTQYF.

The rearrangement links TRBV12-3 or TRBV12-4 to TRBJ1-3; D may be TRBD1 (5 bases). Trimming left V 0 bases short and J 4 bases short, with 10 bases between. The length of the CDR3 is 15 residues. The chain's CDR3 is CASSLADIPGNTIYF. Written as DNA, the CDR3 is TGTGCCAGCAGTTTAGCGGACATTCCCGGAAACACCATATATTTT.

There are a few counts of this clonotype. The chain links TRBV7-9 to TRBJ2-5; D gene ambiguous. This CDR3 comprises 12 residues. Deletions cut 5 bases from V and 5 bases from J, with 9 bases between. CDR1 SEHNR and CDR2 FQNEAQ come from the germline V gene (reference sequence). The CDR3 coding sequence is TGTGCCAGCAGCGCGGTAGCTGAGACCCAGTACTTC. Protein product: CASSAVAETQYF. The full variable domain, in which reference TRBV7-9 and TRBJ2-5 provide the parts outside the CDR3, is DTGVSQNPRHKITKRGQNVTFRCDPISEHNRLYWYRQTLGQGPEFLTYFQNEAQLEKSRLLSDRFSAERPKGSFSTLEIQRTEQGDSAMYLCASSAVAETQYFGPGTRLLVL.

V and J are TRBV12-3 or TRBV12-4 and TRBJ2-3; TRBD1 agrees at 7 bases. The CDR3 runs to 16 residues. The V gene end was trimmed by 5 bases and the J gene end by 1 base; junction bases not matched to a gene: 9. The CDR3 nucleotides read TGTGCCAGCAGTCCGGGACAGAGATTACGCACAGATACGCAGTATTTT. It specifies CASSPGQRLRTDTQYF.

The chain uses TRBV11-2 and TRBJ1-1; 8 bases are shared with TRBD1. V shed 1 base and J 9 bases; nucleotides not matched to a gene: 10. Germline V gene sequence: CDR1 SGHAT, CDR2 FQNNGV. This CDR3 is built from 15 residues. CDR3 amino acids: CASSLGAGAGGKAFF. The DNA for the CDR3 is TGTGCCAGCAGCTTAGGGGCTGGGGCAGGGGGCAAAGCTTTCTTT.

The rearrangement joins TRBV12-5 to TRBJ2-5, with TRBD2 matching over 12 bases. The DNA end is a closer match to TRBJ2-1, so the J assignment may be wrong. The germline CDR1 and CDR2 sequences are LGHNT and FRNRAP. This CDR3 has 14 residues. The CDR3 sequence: CASVPGLAGFEQFF. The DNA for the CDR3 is TGTGCTAGTGTGCCGGGACTAGCGGGTTTTGAGCAGTTCTTC.

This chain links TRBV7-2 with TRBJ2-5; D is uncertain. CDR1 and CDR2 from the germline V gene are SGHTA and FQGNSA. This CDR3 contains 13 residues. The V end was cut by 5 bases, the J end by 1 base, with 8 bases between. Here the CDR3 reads CASSTLIQETQYF. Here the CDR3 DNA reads TGTGCCAGCAGCACACTTATCCAAGAGACCCAGTACTTC.

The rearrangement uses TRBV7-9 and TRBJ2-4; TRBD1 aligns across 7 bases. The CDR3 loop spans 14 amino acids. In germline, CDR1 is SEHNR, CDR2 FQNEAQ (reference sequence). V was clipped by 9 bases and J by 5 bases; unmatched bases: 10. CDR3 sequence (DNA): TGTGCCAGTAGCCCGAGGGACAGCCAAAACATTCAGTACTTC. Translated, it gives CASSPRDSQNIQYF.

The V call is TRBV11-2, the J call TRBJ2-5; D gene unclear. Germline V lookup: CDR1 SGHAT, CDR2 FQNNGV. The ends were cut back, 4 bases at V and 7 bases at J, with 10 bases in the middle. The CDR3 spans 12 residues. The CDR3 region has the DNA TGTGCCAGCAGCTCCTTATCCGGGACCCAGTACTTC. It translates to CASSSLSGTQYF.

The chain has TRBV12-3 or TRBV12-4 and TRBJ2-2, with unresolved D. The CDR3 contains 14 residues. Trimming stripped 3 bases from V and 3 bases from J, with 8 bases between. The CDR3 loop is CASSFDLYTGELFF. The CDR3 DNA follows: TGTGCCAGCAGTTTTGACCTTTACACCGGGGAGCTGTTTTTT.

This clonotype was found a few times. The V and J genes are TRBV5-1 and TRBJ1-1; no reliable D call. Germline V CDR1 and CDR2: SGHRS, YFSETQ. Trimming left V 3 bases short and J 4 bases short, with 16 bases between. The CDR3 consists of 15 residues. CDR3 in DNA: TGCGCCAGCAGCTCCACCCACAGACCGAGCACTGAAGCTTTCTTT. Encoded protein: CASSSTHRPSTEAFF.

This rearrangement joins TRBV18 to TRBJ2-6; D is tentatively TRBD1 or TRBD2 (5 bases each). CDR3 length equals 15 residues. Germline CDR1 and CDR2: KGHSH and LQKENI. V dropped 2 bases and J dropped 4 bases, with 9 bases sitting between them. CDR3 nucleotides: TGTGCCAGCTCACCAGGGACCTGGGGGGCCAACGTCCTGACTTTC. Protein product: CASSPGTWGANVLTF.